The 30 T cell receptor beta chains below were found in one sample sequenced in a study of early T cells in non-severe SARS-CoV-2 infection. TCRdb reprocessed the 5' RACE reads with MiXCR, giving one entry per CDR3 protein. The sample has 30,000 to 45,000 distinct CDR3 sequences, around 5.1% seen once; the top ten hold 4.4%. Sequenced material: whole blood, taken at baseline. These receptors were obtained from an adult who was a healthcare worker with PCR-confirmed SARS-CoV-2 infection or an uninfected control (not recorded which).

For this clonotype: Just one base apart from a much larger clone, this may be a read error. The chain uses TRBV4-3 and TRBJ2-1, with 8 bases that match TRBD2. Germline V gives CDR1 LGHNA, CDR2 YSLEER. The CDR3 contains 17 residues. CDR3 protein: CASSQVAAGGSYNEQLF. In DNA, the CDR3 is TGCGCCAGCAGCCAAGTGGCGGCGGGGGGCTCTTACAATGAGCAGCTCTTC.

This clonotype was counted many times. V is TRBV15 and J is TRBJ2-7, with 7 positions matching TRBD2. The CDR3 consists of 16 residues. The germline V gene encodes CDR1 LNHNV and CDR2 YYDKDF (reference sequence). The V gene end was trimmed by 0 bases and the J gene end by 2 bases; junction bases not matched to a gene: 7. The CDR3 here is CATSRDLSAGAYEQYF. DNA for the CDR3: TGTGCCACCAGCAGAGATCTTTCGGCGGGAGCCTACGAGCAGTACTTC. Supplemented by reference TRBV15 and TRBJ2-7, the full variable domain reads DAMVIQNPRYQVTQFGKPVTLSCSQTLNHNVMYWYQQKSSQAPKLLFHYYDKDFNNEADTPDNFQSRRPNTSFCFLDIRSPGLGDTAMYLCATSRDLSAGAYEQYFGPGTRLTVT.

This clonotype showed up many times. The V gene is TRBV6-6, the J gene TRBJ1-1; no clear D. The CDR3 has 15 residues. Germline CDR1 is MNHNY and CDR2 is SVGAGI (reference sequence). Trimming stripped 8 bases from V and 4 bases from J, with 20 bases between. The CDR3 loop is CASRNLFRGGTEAFF. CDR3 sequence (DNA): TGTGCCAGCCGGAATCTTTTCCGAGGTGGCACTGAAGCTTTCTTT.

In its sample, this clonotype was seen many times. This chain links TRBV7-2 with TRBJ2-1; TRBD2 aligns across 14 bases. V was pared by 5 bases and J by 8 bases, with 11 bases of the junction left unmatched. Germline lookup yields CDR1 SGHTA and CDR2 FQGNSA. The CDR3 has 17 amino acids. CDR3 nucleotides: TGTGCCAGCAGCCGACAGGTGGGACTAGCGGGAGCCTATGAGCAGTTCTTC. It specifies CASSRQVGLAGAYEQFF.

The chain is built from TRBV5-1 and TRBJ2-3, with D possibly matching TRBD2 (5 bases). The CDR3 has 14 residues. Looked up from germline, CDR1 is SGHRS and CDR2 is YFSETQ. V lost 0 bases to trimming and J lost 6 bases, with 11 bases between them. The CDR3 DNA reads TGCGCCAGCAGCTTGGGTTCCAGAGGGGATACGCAGTATTTT. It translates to CASSLGSRGDTQYF.

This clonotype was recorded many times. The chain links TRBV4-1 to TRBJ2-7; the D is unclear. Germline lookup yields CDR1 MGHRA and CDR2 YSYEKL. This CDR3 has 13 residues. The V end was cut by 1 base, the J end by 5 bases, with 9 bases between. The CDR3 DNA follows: TGCGCCAGCAGCCAAGGGCCCCTCAACGAGCAGTACTTC. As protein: CASSQGPLNEQYF.

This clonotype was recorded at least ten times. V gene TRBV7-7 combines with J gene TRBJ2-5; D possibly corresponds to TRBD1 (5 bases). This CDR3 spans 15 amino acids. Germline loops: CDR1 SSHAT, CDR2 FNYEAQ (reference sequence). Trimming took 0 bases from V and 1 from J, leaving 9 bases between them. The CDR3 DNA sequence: TGTGCCAGCAGCTTAGCGGGGCTCGGCCAAGAGACCCAGTACTTC. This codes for CASSLAGLGQETQYF.

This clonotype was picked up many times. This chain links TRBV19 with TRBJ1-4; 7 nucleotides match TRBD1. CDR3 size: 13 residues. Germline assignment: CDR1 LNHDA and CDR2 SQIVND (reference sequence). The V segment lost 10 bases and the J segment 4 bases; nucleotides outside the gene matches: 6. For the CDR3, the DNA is TGTGCCACTAGGGACAGCATTAATGAAAAACTGTTTTTT. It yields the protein CATRDSINEKLFF.

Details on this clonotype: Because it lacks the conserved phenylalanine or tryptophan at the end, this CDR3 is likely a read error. The CDR3 nucleotides read TGTGCCAGCGTTTCAGGCAGCGGCTACACCATC. Protein sequence: CASVSGSGYTI. The V gene is TRBV25-1, the J gene TRBJ1-2; no definite D call. The germline V gene encodes CDR1 MGHDK and CDR2 SYGVNS. The CDR3 spans 11 residues. V was shortened by 8 bases and J by 8 bases, with 12 bases between the two germline ends.

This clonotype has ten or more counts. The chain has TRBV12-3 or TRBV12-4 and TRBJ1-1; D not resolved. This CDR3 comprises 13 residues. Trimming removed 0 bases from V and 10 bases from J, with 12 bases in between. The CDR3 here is CASSLAPGLGAFF. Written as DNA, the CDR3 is TGTGCCAGCAGTTTAGCCCCAGGTCTAGGAGCTTTCTTT.

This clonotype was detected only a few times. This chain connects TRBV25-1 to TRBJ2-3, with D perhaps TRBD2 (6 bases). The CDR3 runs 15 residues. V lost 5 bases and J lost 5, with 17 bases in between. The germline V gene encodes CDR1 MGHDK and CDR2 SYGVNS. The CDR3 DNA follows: TGTGCCAGCAGTCCCGCGGGACGGATGAGAGATACGCAGTATTTT. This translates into CASSPAGRMRDTQYF.

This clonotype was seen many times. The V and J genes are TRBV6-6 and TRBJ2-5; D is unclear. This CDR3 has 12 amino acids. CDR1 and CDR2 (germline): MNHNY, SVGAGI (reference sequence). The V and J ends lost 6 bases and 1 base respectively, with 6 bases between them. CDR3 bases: TGTGCCAGCAGCCGCCCCCAAGAGACCCAGTACTTC. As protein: CASSRPQETQYF.

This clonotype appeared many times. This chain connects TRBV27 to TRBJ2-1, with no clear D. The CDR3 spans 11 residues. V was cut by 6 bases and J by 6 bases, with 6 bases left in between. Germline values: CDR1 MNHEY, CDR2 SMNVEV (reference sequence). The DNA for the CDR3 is TGTGCCAGCAGCCGGGCCAATGAGCAGTTCTTC. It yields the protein CASSRANEQFF.

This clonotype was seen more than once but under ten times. The CDR3 region has the DNA TGTGCCAGCAACCGACGGTTATCCTACGAGCAGTACTTC. Its protein is CASNRRLSYEQYF. The chain employs TRBV2 and TRBJ2-7; D unclear. The CDR3 consists of 13 residues. Germline CDR1 is SNHLY and CDR2 is FYNNEI. Trimming cost V 7 bases and J 1 base, with 11 bases left between them.

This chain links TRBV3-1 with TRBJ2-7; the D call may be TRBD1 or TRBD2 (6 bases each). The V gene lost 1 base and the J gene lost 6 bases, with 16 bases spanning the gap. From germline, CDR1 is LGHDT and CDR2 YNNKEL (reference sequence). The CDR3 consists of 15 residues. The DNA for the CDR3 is TGTGCCAGCAGCCAAGTTCCTAGGGGGGCGGGCGAGCAGTACTTC. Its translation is CASSQVPRGAGEQYF.

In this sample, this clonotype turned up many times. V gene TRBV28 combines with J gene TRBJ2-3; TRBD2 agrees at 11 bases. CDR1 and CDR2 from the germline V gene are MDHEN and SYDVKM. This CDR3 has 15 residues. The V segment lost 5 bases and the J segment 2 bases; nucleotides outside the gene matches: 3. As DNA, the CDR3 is TGTGCCAGCAGTATGACTAGCGGGGCCACAGATACGCAGTATTTT. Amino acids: CASSMTSGATDTQYF.

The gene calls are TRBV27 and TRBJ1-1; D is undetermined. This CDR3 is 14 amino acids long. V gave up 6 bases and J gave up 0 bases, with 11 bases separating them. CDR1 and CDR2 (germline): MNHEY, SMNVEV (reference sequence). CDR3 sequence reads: CASSFRSMNTEAFF. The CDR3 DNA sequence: TGTGCCAGCAGCTTCCGATCCATGAACACTGAAGCTTTCTTT.

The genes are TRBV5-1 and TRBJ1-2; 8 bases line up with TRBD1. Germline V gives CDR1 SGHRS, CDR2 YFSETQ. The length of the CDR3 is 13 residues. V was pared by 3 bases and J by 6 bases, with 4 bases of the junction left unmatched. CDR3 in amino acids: CASSYGQGDGYTF. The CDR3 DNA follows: TGCGCCAGCAGCTACGGACAGGGTGATGGCTACACCTTC.

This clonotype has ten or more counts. CDR3 sequence: CASSLVGKRDEAFF. The DNA for the CDR3 is TGTGCCAGCAGCTTGGTAGGGAAAAGGGATGAAGCTTTCTTT. V is TRBV5-5 and J is TRBJ1-1; D gene uncertain. Germline V gene sequence: CDR1 SGHKS, CDR2 YYEKEE (reference sequence). Trimming cost V 0 bases and J 7 bases, with 13 bases left between them. The CDR3 consists of 14 residues.

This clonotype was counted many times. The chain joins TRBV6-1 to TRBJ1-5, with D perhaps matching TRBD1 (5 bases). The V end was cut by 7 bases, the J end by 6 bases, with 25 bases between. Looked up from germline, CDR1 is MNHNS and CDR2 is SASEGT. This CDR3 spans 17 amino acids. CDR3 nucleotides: TGTGCCAGCATCAGAAGTGGGGCAGGGACTTTTGGTCAGCCCCAGCATTTT. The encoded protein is CASIRSGAGTFGQPQHF.

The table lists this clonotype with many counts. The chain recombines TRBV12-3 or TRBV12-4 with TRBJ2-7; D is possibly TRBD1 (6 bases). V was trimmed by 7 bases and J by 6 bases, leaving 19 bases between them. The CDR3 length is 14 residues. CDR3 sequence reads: CASNLMRGIGEQYF. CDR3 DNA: TGTGCCAGCAACTTAATGAGGGGGATAGGCGAGCAGTACTTC.

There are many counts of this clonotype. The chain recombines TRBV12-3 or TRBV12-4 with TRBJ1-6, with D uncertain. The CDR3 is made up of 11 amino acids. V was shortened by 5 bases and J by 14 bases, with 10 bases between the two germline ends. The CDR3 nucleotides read TGTGCCAGCAGTGACCGTATAGCCCTCCACTTT. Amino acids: CASSDRIALHF.

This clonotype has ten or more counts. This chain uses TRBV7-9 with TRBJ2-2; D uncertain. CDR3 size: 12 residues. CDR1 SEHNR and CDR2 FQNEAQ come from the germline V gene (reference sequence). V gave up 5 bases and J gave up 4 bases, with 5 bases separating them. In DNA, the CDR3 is TGTGCCAGCAGCCCGTCCACCGGGGAGCTGTTTTTT. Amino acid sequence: CASSPSTGELFF.

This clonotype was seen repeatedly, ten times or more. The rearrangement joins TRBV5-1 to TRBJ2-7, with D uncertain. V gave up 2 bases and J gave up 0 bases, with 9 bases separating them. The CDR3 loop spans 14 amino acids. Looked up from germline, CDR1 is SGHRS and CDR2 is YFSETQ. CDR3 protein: CASSFGVSSYEQYF. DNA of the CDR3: TGCGCCAGCAGCTTTGGGGTGAGCTCCTACGAGCAGTACTTC.

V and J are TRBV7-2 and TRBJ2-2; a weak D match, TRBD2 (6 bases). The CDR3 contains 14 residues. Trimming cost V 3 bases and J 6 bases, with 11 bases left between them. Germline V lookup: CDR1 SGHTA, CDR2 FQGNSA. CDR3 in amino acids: CASSFTSSAGELFF. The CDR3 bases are TGTGCCAGCAGCTTCACTAGCTCGGCCGGGGAGCTGTTTTTT.

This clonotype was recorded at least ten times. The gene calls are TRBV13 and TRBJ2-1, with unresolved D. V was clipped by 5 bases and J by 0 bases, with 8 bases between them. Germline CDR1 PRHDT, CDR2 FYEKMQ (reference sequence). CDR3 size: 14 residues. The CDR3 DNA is TGTGCCAGCAGCCACACTAACTCCTACAATGAGCAGTTCTTC. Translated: CASSHTNSYNEQFF.

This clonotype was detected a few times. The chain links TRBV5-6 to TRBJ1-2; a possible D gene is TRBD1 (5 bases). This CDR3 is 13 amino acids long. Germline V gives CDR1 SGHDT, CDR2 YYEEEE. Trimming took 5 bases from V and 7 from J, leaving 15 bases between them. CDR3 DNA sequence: TGTGCCAGCAGGACGGGGGGAATCCCTGGCTACACCTTC. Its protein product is CASRTGGIPGYTF.

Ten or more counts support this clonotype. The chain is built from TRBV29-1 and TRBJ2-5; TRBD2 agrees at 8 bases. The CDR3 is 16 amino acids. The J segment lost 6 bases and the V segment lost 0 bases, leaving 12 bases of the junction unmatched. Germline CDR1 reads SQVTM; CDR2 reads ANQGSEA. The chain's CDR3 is CSVEDRVGSGEKTQYF. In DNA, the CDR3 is TGCAGCGTTGAAGATCGGGTTGGTAGCGGGGAAAAGACCCAGTACTTC.

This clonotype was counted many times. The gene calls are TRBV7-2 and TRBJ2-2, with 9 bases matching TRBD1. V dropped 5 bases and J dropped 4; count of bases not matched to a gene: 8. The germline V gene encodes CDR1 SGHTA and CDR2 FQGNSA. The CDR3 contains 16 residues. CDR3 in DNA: TGTGCCAGCAGCGCCCCGGGACAGGGAGTCACCGGGGAGCTGTTTTTT. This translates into CASSAPGQGVTGELFF.

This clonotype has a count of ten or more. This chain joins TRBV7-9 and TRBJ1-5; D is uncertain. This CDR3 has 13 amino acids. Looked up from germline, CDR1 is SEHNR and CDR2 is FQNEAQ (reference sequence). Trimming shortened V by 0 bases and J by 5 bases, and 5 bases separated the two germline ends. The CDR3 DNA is TGTGCCAGCAGCTTAGCGCTGGATCAGCCCCAGCATTTT. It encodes CASSLALDQPQHF.